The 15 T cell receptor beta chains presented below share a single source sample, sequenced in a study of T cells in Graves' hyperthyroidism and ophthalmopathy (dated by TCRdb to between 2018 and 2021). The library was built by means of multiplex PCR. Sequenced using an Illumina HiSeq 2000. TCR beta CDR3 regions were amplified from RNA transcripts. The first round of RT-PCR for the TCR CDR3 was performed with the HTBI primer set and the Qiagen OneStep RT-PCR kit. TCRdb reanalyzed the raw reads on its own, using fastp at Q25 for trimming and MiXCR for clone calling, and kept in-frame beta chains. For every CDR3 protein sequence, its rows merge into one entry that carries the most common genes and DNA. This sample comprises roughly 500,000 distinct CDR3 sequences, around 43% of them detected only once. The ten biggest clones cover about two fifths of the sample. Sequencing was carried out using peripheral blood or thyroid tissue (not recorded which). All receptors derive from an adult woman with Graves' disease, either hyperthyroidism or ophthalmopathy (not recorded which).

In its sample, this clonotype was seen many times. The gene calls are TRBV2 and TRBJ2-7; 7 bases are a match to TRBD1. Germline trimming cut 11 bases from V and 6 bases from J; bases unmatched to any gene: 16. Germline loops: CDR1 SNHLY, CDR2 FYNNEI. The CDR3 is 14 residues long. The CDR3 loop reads CAARKQGSHLEQYF. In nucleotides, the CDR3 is TGTGCCGCCCGAAAACAGGGGTCCCACCTCGAGCAGTACTTC. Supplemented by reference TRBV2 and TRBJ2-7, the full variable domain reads EPEVTQTPSHQVTQMGQEVILRCVPISNHLYFYWYRQILGQKVEFLVSFYNNEISEKSEIFDDQFSVERPDGSNFTLKIRSTKLEDSAMYFCAARKQGSHLEQYFGPGTRLTVT.

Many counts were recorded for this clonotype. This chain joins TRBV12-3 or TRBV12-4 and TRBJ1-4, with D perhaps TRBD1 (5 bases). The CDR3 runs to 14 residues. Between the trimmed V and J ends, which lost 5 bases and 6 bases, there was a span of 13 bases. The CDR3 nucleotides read TGTGCCAGCAGTCCCGGGGGTCAATATGAAAAACTGTTTTTT. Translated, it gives CASSPGGQYEKLFF.

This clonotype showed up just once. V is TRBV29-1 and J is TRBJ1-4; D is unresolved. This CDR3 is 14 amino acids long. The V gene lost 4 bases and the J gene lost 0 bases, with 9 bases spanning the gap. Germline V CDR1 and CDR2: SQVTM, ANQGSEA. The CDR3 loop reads CSVGTLATNEKLFF. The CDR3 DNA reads TGCAGCGTTGGTACCCTTGCAACTAATGAAAAACTGTTTTTT.

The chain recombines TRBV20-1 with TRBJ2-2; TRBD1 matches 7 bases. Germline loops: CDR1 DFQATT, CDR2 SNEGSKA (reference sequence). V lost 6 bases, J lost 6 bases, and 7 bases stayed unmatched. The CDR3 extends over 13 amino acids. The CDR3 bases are TGCAGTGCGCTACAGGGGAGTTCCGGGGAGCTGTTTTTT. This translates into CSALQGSSGELFF.

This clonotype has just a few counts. The CDR3 nucleotides read TGTGCCTCCGCATCCGGAGGGACGGGGGAGCAGTACTTC. Its protein is CASASGGTGEQYF. The chain is built from TRBV9 and TRBJ2-7, with D perhaps matching TRBD2 (6 bases). The V gene's germline CDR1 is SGDLS and CDR2 YYNGEE. Between the trimmed V and J ends, which lost 10 bases and 7 bases, there was a span of 21 bases. The CDR3 spans 13 residues.

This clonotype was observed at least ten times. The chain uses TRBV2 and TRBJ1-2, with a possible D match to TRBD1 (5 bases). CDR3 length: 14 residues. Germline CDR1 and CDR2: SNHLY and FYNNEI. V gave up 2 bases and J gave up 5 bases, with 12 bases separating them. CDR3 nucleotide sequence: TGTGCCAGCAGTGAACAGGGCGGGGGTTATGGCTACACCTTC. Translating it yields CASSEQGGGYGYTF.

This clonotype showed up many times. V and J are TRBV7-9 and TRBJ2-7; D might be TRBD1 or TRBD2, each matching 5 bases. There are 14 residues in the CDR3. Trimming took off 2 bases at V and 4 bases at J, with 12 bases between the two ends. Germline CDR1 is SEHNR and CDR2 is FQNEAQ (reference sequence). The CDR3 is CASSLQGSGYEQYF. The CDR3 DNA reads TGTGCCAGCAGCTTACAGGGTTCGGGATACGAGCAGTACTTC.

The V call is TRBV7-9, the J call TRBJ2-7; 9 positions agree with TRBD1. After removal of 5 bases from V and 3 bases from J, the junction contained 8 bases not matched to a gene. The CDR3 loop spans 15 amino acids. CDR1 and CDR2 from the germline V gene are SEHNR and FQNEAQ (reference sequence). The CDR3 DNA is TGTGCCAGCAGCCACCGGGACAGGGCCTTCTACGAGCAGTACTTC. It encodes CASSHRDRAFYEQYF.

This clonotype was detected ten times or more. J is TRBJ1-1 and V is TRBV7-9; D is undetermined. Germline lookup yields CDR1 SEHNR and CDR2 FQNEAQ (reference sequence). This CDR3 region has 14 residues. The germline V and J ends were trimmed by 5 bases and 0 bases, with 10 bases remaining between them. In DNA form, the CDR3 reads TGTGCCAGCAGCCATCAAGCCATGAACACTGAAGCTTTCTTT. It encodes CASSHQAMNTEAFF.

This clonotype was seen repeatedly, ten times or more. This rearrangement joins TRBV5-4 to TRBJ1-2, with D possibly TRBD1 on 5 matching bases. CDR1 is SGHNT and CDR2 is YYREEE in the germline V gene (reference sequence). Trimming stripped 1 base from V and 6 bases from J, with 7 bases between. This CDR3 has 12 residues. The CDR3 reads CASSLLGDGYTF. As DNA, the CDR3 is TGTGCCAGCAGCTTGCTAGGGGATGGCTACACCTTC.

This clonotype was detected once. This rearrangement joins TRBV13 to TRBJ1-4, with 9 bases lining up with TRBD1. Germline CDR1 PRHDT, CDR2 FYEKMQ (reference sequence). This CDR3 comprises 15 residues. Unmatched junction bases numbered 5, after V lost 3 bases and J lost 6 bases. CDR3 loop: CASSFSTGGYEKLFF. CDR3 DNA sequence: TGTGCCAGCAGCTTCTCGACAGGGGGGTATGAAAAACTGTTTTTT.

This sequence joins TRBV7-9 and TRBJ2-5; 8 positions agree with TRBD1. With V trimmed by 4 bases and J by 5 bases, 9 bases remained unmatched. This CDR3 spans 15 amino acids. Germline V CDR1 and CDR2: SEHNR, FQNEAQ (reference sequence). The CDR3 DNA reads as TGTGCCAGCAGCTCCGATGGACAGGGTTGGGAGACCCAGTACTTC. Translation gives CASSSDGQGWETQYF.

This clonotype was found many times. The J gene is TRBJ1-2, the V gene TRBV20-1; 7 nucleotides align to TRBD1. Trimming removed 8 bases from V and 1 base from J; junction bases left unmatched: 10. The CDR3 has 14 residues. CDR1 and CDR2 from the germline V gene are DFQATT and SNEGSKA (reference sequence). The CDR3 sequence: CSYSGTDINYGYTF. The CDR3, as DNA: TGCAGTTATTCCGGGACAGACATTAACTATGGCTACACCTTC.

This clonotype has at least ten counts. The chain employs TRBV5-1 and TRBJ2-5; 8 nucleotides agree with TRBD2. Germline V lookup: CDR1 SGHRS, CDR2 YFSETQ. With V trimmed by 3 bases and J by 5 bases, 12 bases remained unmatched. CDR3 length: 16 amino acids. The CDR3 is CASSSIPGLGDETQYF. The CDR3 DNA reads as TGCGCCAGCAGCTCCATACCGGGACTAGGAGATGAGACCCAGTACTTC.

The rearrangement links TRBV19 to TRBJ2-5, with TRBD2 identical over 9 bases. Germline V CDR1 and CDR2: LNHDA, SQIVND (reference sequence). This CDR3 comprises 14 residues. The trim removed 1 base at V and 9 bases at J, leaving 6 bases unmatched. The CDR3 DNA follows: TGTGCCAGTAGTATAGGACTAGCGGAATCTTCCCAGTACTTC. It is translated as CASSIGLAESSQYF.